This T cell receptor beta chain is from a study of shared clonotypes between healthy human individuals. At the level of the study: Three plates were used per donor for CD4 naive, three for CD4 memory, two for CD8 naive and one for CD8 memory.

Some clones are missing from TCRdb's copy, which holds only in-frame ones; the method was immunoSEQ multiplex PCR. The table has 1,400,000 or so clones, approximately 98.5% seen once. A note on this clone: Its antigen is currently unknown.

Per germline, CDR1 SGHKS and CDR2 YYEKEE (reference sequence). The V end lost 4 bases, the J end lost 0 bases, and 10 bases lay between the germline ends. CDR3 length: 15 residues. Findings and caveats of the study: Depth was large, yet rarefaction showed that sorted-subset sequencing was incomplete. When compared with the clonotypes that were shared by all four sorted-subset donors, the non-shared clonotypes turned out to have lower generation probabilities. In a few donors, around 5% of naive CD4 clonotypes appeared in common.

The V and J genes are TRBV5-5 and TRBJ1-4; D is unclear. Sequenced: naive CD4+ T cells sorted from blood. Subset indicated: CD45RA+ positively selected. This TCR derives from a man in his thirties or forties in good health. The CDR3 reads CASSPLGATNEKLFF. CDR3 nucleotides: TGTGCCAGCAGCCCACTGGGTGCAACTAATGAAAAACTGTTTTTT.